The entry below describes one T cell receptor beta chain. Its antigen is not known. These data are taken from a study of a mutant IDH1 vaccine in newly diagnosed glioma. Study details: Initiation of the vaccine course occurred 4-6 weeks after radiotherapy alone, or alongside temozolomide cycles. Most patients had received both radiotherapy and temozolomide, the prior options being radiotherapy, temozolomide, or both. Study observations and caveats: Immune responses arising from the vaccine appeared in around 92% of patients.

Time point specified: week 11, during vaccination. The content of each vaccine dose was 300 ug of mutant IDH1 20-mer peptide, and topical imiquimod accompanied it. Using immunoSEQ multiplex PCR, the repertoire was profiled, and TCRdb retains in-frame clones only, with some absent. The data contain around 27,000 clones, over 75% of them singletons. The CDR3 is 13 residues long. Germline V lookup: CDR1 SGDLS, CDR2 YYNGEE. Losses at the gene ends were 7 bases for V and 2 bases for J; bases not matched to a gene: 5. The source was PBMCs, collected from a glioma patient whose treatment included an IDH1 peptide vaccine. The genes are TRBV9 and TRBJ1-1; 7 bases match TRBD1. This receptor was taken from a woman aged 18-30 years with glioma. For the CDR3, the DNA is TGTGCCAGCGGATTAGGGGGCAACACTGAAGCTTTCTTT. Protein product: CASGLGGNTEAFF.